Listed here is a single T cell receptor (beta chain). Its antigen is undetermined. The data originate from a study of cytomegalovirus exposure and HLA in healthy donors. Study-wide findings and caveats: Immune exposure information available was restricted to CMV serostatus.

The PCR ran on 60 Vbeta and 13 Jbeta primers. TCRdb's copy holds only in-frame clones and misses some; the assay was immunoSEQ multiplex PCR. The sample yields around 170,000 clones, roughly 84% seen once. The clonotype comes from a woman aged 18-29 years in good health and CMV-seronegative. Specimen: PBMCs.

As DNA, the CDR3 is TGTGCCAGCTCACCACCGCGCAGGGTTGCCGGGGAGCTGTTTTTT. Its protein product is CASSPPRRVAGELFF. The rearrangement joins TRBV18 to TRBJ2-2, with D tentatively TRBD1 (5 bases). CDR3 length: 15 amino acids. Trimming took 0 bases from V and 6 from J, leaving 11 bases between them. Germline V lookup: CDR1 KGHSH, CDR2 LQKENI. The whole variable domain, filled in from reference TRBV18 and TRBJ2-2, reads NAGVMQNPRHLVRRRGQEARLRCSPMKGHSHVYWYRQLPEEGLKFMVYLQKENIIDESGMPKERFSAEFPKEGPSILRIQQVVRGDSAAYFCASSPPRRVAGELFFGEGSRLTVL.